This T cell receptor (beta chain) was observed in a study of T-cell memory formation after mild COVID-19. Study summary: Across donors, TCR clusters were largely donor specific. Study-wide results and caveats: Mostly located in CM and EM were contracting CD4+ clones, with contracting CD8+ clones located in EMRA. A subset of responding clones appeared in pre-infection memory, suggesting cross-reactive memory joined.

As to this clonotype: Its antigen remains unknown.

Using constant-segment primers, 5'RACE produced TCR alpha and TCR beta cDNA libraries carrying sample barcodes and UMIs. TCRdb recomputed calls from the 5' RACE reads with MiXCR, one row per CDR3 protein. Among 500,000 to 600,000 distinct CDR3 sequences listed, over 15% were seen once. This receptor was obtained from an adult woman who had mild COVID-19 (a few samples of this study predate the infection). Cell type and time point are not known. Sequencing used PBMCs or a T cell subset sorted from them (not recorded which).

The CDR3 reads CAWSSGRLRPNYGYTF. CDR3 nucleotides: TGTGCCTGGAGTTCGGGGAGGTTGAGGCCTAACTATGGCTACACCTTC. The rearrangement links TRBV30 to TRBJ1-2; D unclear. This CDR3 contains 16 residues. Germline CDR1 and CDR2: GTSNPN and SVGIG (reference sequence). V lost 2 bases to trimming and J lost 0 bases, with 16 bases between them.